What follows describes a single TCR beta chain. As yet, its antigen is unknown. This entry belongs to a study of blood T cells in healthy people across ages. The use of a sample-barcoded 5' primer and a J-beta primer mix characterized a second PCR of roughly 6 to 11 cycles. CDR3-containing paired-end reads numbered at least 2.5 million in each sample. TCRdb processed the 5' RACE reads anew with MiXCR; each CDR3 protein has one entry. Of about 970,000 distinct CDR3 sequences listed, roughly 47% are singletons. The individuals who served as donors were healthy Caucasians living in Russia, aged about 6 to 100. Each individual donor underwent a draw of approximately 10 milliliters of peripheral blood. Overall study findings and caveats: Roughly linear age-related decline in beta diversity appeared, significant by age roughly 40.

Germline values: CDR1 MGHRA, CDR2 YSYEKL. This CDR3 spans 17 amino acids. The V and J ends lost 4 bases and 2 bases, in that order; junction bases with no gene match: 9. The chain employs TRBV4-1 and TRBJ2-5; 11 bases are a match to TRBD2. Sequenced material: blood. The sequence derives from a woman aged 60 to 75 in good health. CDR3 in DNA: TGCGCCAGCAGCCGTTTCTACGGGACTAGCGGACAAGAGACCCAGTACTTC. This translates into CASSRFYGTSGQETQYF.